A single sample gave rise to the 25 T cell receptor beta chains below, sequenced in a study of T cell responses to AZD1222 COVID-19 vaccine. Some clones are missing from TCRdb's copy, which holds only in-frame ones; the method was immunoSEQ multiplex PCR. The sample shows 90,000 to 120,000 clones, under 95% of them seen only once. The material was peripheral blood, obtained 28 days after the second AZD1222 dose. These receptors were taken from an adult who received the AZD1222 COVID-19 vaccine.

The chain carries TRBV7-9 and TRBJ1-2; D gene unclear. Trimming left V 0 bases short and J 7 bases short, with 12 bases between. CDR3 length: 14 residues. Germline V gene data show CDR1 as SEHNR and CDR2 as FQNEAQ (reference sequence). CDR3 coding DNA: TGTGCCAGCAGCTTAGCTGGGGTGGCTTTTGGCTACACCTTC. This sequence encodes CASSLAGVAFGYTF.

This CDR3 is CASSEFRIYGYTF. The CDR3 region has the DNA TGCGCCAGCAGTGAGTTTCGGATTTATGGCTACACCTTC. The rearrangement uses TRBV10-2 and TRBJ1-2; D ambiguous. The CDR3 is 13 residues long. Between the trimmed V and J ends, which lost 1 base and 5 bases, there was a span of 8 bases. CDR1 and CDR2 (germline): WSHSY, SAAADI.

This chain uses TRBV7-9 with TRBJ2-5; TRBD2 matches at 8 bases. Germline loops: CDR1 SEHNR, CDR2 FQNEAQ (reference sequence). CDR3 size: 15 residues. The V segment lost 0 bases and the J segment 5 bases; nucleotides outside the gene matches: 5. In nucleotides, the CDR3 is TGTGCCAGCAGCTTAGCGCAGCGGGAGAGGGAGACCCAGTACTTC. Translation: CASSLAQRERETQYF.

This chain links TRBV25-1 with TRBJ1-1, with 10 bases lining up with TRBD1. The CDR3 is 15 residues long. From germline, CDR1 is MGHDK and CDR2 SYGVNS. J lost 0 bases, V lost 3 bases, and 1 base had no gene match. The CDR3 reads CASSEDRGLNTEAFF. The CDR3, as DNA: TGTGCCAGCAGTGAGGACAGGGGGTTGAACACTGAAGCTTTCTTT. Filled out from reference TRBV25-1 and TRBJ1-1, the complete variable domain reads EADIYQTPRYLVIGTGKKITLECSQTMGHDKMYWYQQDPGMELHLIHYSYGVNSTEKGDLSSESTVSRIRTEHFPLTLESARPSHTSQYLCASSEDRGLNTEAFFGQGTRLTVV.

V is TRBV11-2 and J is TRBJ1-3; the D is unclear. V was clipped by 2 bases and J by 3 bases, with 14 bases between them. CDR3 length equals 16 residues. The germline V gene encodes CDR1 SGHAT and CDR2 FQNNGV. This CDR3 is CASSLPFGVGGNTIYF. The CDR3 nucleotides are TGTGCCAGCAGCTTACCATTCGGGGTAGGTGGAAACACCATATATTTT.

V and J are TRBV5-1 and TRBJ2-5; possibly TRBD1 for D (5 bases). The V end lost 2 bases, the J end lost 5 bases, and 13 bases lay between the germline ends. This CDR3 region has 14 residues. Germline CDR1 is SGHRS and CDR2 is YFSETQ. CDR3 nucleotides: TGCGCCAGCAGCTTTGAAAGGGGATCGGAGACCCAGTACTTC. This translates into CASSFERGSETQYF.

The V and J genes are TRBV5-1 and TRBJ2-2; a weak D match, TRBD2 (5 bases). The germline CDR1 and CDR2 sequences are SGHRS and YFSETQ. CDR3 length: 15 amino acids. Trimming shortened V by 0 bases and J by 2 bases, and 8 bases separated the two germline ends. As DNA, the CDR3 is TGCGCCAGCAGCTTGGATCGGGGAAACACCGGGGAGCTGTTTTTT. Translated: CASSLDRGNTGELFF.

The chain links TRBV7-9 to TRBJ1-1; maybe TRBD1 (6 bases). Between the trimmed V and J ends, which lost 2 bases and 6 bases, there was a span of 13 bases. CDR1 and CDR2 from the germline V gene are SEHNR and FQNEAQ (reference sequence). The CDR3 extends over 14 amino acids. The DNA of the CDR3 is TGTGCCAGCAGCTTAAGGGGGTCGGGGTCTGAAGCTTTCTTT. It encodes CASSLRGSGSEAFF.

The chain is built from TRBV11-2 and TRBJ2-7; TRBD1 aligns across 7 bases. With V trimmed by 1 base and J by 2 bases, 2 bases remained unmatched. The V gene's germline CDR1 is SGHAT and CDR2 FQNNGV. The CDR3 extends over 14 amino acids. Written as DNA, the CDR3 is TGTGCCAGCAGCTTAGTAGGGACAGCCTACGAGCAGTACTTC. It yields the protein CASSLVGTAYEQYF.

CDR3 amino acids: CASSDSGGNQPQHF. In DNA, the CDR3 is TGTGCCAGCAGTGACTCAGGGGGGAATCAGCCCCAGCATTTT. V is TRBV2 and J is TRBJ1-5; 7 positions agree with TRBD1. V trimming: 3 bases; J trimming: 4 bases; junction bases outside the gene matches: 3. The CDR3 has 14 amino acids. Germline loops: CDR1 SNHLY, CDR2 FYNNEI.

The chain joins TRBV27 to TRBJ2-7; 7 nucleotides align to TRBD1. CDR3 length: 17 amino acids. V lost 5 bases to trimming and J lost 4 bases; unmatched junction nucleotides: 17. The germline V gene has CDR1 MNHEY and CDR2 SMNVEV (reference sequence). The CDR3 DNA reads as TGTGCCAGCAGTATCCACAGGGGTCTACGCCCAACGTACGAGCAGTACTTC. It yields the protein CASSIHRGLRPTYEQYF.

CDR3 sequence reads: CASSLPGLADNQETQYF. Here the CDR3 DNA reads TGTGCCAGCAGCTTACCCGGGCTAGCGGACAATCAAGAGACCCAGTACTTC. The chain carries TRBV11-2 and TRBJ2-5, with TRBD2 matching 7 bases. Germline lookup yields CDR1 SGHAT and CDR2 FQNNGV. After removal of 2 bases from V and 2 bases from J, the junction contained 11 bases not matched to a gene. The CDR3 consists of 17 residues.

V usage is TRBV18 and J usage is TRBJ1-2; maybe TRBD1 (6 bases). CDR1 and CDR2 (germline): KGHSH, LQKENI. The CDR3 is 14 residues long. V lost 2 bases and J 5 bases, leaving 12 bases between the germline ends. Here the CDR3 DNA reads TGTGCCAGCTCACCAGGGGACACCCCATATGGCTACACCTTC. Its protein product is CASSPGDTPYGYTF.

The table lists this clone with a count of one. The genes are TRBV19 and TRBJ2-1; no reliable D call. The CDR3 loop spans 12 amino acids. CDR1 LNHDA and CDR2 SQIVND come from the germline V gene (reference sequence). Trimming shortened V by 3 bases and J by 6 bases, and 6 bases separated the two germline ends. CDR3 sequence: CASSILSNEQFF. In DNA form, the CDR3 reads TGTGCCAGTAGTATCCTCTCCAATGAGCAGTTCTTC. Full variable domain (missing parts from reference TRBV19 and TRBJ2-1): DGGITQSPKYLFRKEGQNVTLSCEQNLNHDAMYWYRQDPGQGLRLIYYSQIVNDFQKGDIAEGYSVSREKKESFPLTVTSAQKNPTAFYLCASSILSNEQFFGPGTRLTVL.

The rearrangement links TRBV9 to TRBJ1-1, with D possibly TRBD1 on 5 matching bases. The CDR3 covers 15 residues. The V gene lost 4 bases and the J gene lost 5 bases, with 18 bases spanning the gap. Looked up from germline, CDR1 is SGDLS and CDR2 is YYNGEE. The CDR3 DNA reads TGTGCCAGCAGCCCCAACCCCGAAGAGGGGACTGAAGCTTTCTTT. Translating it yields CASSPNPEEGTEAFF.

The chain joins TRBV30 to TRBJ1-2; D is uncertain. Germline V CDR1 and CDR2: GTSNPN, SVGIG (reference sequence). This CDR3 comprises 11 residues. V lost 4 bases, J lost 4 bases, and 7 bases lay in between. CDR3 sequence (DNA): TGTGCCTGGAATGAACGCTATGGCTACACCTTC. Translating gives CAWNERYGYTF.

The V gene is TRBV5-4, the J gene TRBJ2-1; unclear D gene. Germline CDR1 reads SGHNT; CDR2 reads YYREEE (reference sequence). CDR3 length: 15 amino acids. V was clipped by 6 bases and J by 12 bases, with 25 bases between them. CDR3 sequence: CASTRIGGSSRRQFF. CDR3 in DNA: TGTGCCAGCACCCGCATAGGCGGATCATCTCGCAGGCAGTTCTTC.

The sample holds a few counts of this clone. The chain is built from TRBV27 and TRBJ1-5; D is unresolved. V was shortened by 6 bases and J by 3 bases, with 18 bases between the two germline ends. Germline V gene data show CDR1 as MNHEY and CDR2 as SMNVEV (reference sequence). This CDR3 has 16 residues. The CDR3 sequence: CASRTEGLLDNQPQHF. The CDR3 coding sequence is TGTGCCAGCAGAACGGAGGGTCTCCTCGACAATCAGCCCCAGCATTTT.

The CDR3 DNA sequence: TGTGCCATCACCCCCACCGGGACAGGGCGCAACGAGCAGTACTTC. Amino acids: CAITPTGTGRNEQYF. The chain employs TRBV10-3 and TRBJ2-7; 9 bases map to TRBD1. CDR1 and CDR2 from the germline V gene are ENHRY and SYGVKD. The CDR3 runs 15 residues. The V and J ends lost 7 bases and 5 bases, in that order; junction bases with no gene match: 12.

This chain links TRBV19 with TRBJ2-1, with 11 positions matching TRBD1. Germline V gives CDR1 LNHDA, CDR2 SQIVND (reference sequence). V lost 3 bases and J lost 7; bases outside the gene matches: 5. This CDR3 comprises 15 residues. The CDR3: CASSIGQGARNEQFF. The CDR3, as DNA: TGTGCCAGTAGTATTGGACAGGGGGCGCGGAATGAGCAGTTCTTC.

This sequence joins TRBV7-2 and TRBJ2-1; no reliable D call. The V end lost 2 bases, the J end lost 4 bases, and 3 bases lay between the germline ends. Germline lookup yields CDR1 SGHTA and CDR2 FQGNSA. The CDR3 is 12 residues long. The CDR3 protein is CASSLKYNEQFF. For the CDR3, the DNA is TGTGCCAGCAGCTTAAAATACAATGAGCAGTTCTTC.

This clone appeared once. The chain is built from TRBV12-3 or TRBV12-4 and TRBJ2-1; possibly TRBD2 for D (6 bases). The germline V and J ends were trimmed by 5 bases and 7 bases, with 12 bases remaining between them. The length of the CDR3 is 13 residues. As DNA, the CDR3 is TGTGCCAGCAGTGATGTTGCGGGAAATGAGCAGTTCTTC. Translating it yields CASSDVAGNEQFF.

The rearrangement uses TRBV5-4 and TRBJ2-5; D remains ambiguous. The V and J ends lost 0 bases and 2 bases respectively, with 11 bases between them. The CDR3 length is 15 residues. Germline loops: CDR1 SGHNT, CDR2 YYREEE (reference sequence). For the CDR3, the DNA is TGTGCCAGCAGCTTGGCTTTACCGCCACAAGAGACCCAGTACTTC. As protein: CASSLALPPQETQYF.

The V and J genes are TRBV3-1 (or the pseudogene TRBV3-2) and TRBJ1-2; 9 positions agree with TRBD1. CDR1 and CDR2 from the germline V gene are LGHDT and YNNKEL (reference sequence). The V and J ends lost 2 bases and 8 bases, in that order; junction bases with no gene match: 15. The CDR3 length is 17 residues. Written as DNA, the CDR3 is TGTGCCAGCAGCCAACCCGGGACAGGGCCCTTCGGCGGAGGCTACACCTTC. This translates into CASSQPGTGPFGGGYTF.

The genes are TRBV6-6 and TRBJ1-2; D not resolved. Deletions cut 5 bases from V and 3 bases from J, with 19 bases between. Germline-derived CDR1 and CDR2 are MNHNY and SVGAGI (reference sequence). This CDR3 region has 16 residues. The CDR3 nucleotides are TGTGCCAGCAGTGCCCCCCCGGGTTATAGGGACTATGGCTACACCTTC. Translated: CASSAPPGYRDYGYTF.